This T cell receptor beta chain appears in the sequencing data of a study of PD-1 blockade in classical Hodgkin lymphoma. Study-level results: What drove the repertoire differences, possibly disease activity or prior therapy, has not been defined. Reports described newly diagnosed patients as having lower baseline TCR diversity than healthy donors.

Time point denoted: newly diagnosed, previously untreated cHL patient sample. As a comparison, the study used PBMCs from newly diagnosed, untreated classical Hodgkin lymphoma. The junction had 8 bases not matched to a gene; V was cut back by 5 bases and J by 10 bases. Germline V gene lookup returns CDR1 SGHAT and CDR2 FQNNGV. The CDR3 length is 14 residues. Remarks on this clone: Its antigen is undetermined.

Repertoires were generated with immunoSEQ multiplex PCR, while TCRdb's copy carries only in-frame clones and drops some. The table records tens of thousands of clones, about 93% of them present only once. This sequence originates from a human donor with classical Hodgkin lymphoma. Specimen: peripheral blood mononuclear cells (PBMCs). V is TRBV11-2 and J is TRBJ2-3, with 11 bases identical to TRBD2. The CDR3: CASSRGAGLAAQYF. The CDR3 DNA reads TGTGCCAGCAGCCGGGGGGCGGGACTAGCGGCGCAGTATTTT.